One sample yielded the 32 T cell receptor beta chains listed below, sequenced in a study of beta chain features in type 1 diabetes. Study-level points and caveats: Shortening of TCRB CDR3s, moderate but significant, appeared in all four CD4+ subsets of Type 1 diabetes patients.

Antigens for these TCRs are unknown. Reverse transcribing all isolated RNA meant expressed TCRB transcripts were sequenced. Assay used: immunoSEQ multiplex PCR; TCRdb lists only in-frame clones, some missing. The sample has more than 100,000 clones; about 16% are singletons. The specimen sequenced was central memory CD4+ T cells from blood. The receptors shown here come from a young man with type 1 diabetes.

With regard to this clone: Other DNA sequences in this specimen translate into the identical CDR3. The V gene is TRBV7-2, the J gene TRBJ2-3, with 9 bases identical to TRBD2. After removal of 1 base from V and 2 bases from J, the junction contained 4 bases not matched to a gene. Per germline, CDR1 SGHTA and CDR2 FQGNSA. The CDR3 runs 16 residues. The CDR3 reads CASSLGLAGSTDTQYF. As DNA, the CDR3 is TGTGCCAGCAGCTTAGGGCTAGCGGGGTCCACAGATACGCAGTATTTT.

This clone was picked up a small number of times. CDR3 in amino acids: CASSQGGTGELFF. The CDR3 nucleotides read TGCGCCAGCAGCCAAGGGGGGACCGGGGAGCTGTTTTTT. This sequence joins TRBV4-3 and TRBJ2-2; D tentatively fits TRBD1 or TRBD2 (5 bases each). From germline, CDR1 is LGHNA and CDR2 YSLEER. The CDR3 contains 13 residues. The germline V and J ends were trimmed by 1 base and 5 bases, with 5 bases remaining between them.

As to this clone: Other DNA sequences of this sample code for an identical CDR3. The chain has TRBV30 and TRBJ1-2; D not resolved. The germline V and J ends were trimmed by 0 bases and 7 bases, with 6 bases remaining between them. Germline V CDR1 and CDR2: GTSNPN, SVGIG (reference sequence). This CDR3 contains 11 residues. The CDR3 loop reads CAWSVYAGYTF. In DNA, the CDR3 is TGTGCCTGGAGTGTATATGCTGGCTACACCTTC.

This chain connects TRBV6-6 to TRBJ2-1; weak D call: TRBD1 (6 bases). The germline gives CDR1 MNHNY, CDR2 SVGAGI (reference sequence). The CDR3 runs 14 residues. V lost 5 bases to trimming and J lost 7 bases, with 15 bases between them. This chain's CDR3 is CASSNPSQGNEQFF. The CDR3, as DNA: TGTGCCAGCAGTAACCCATCACAGGGTAATGAGCAGTTCTTC.

The chain joins TRBV10-3 to TRBJ2-7; D possibly uses TRBD1 or TRBD2 (5 bases each). V dropped 0 bases and J dropped 0 bases, with 15 bases sitting between them. In germline, CDR1 is ENHRY, CDR2 SYGVKD. This CDR3 contains 17 residues. The CDR3 here is CAISESPGAPSSYEQYF. CDR3 bases: TGTGCCATCAGTGAGTCGCCCGGGGCACCGAGCTCCTACGAGCAGTACTTC.

This chain links TRBV29-1 with TRBJ2-7; 8 positions agree with TRBD1. V lost 4 bases, J lost 1 base, and 3 bases stayed unmatched. Germline V CDR1 and CDR2: SQVTM, ANQGSEA. The CDR3 has 13 amino acids. The CDR3 DNA reads TGCAGCGTTGTCTGGACAGGGTCCTACGAGCAGTACTTC. This gives the protein CSVVWTGSYEQYF.

This clone was counted at least ten times. The V gene is TRBV30, the J gene TRBJ2-2; tentative D call: TRBD1 (6 bases). V lost 5 bases to trimming and J lost 6 bases, with 13 bases between them. The CDR3 totals 13 residues. The germline gives CDR1 GTSNPN, CDR2 SVGIG (reference sequence). This CDR3 is CAWGGSLAGELFF. The CDR3 nucleotides are TGTGCCTGGGGGGGCAGCCTCGCCGGGGAGCTGTTTTTT.

This clone was seen a handful of times. The chain joins TRBV30 to TRBJ1-5, with D perhaps matching TRBD1 (5 bases). Germline CDR1 reads GTSNPN; CDR2 reads SVGIG (reference sequence). Trimming left V 1 base short and J 0 bases short, with 22 bases between. The CDR3 totals 19 residues. The CDR3 coding sequence is TGTGCCTGGAGTGCCCACCGACTACGGGGGGTATATAGCAATCAGCCCCAGCATTTT. Translating it yields CAWSAHRLRGVYSNQPQHF.

Regarding this clone: A read error is likely here: a far larger clone is one base away. The chain links TRBV10-3 to TRBJ2-5; 8 nucleotides align to TRBD1. The CDR3 has 13 residues. CDR1 ENHRY and CDR2 SYGVKD come from the germline V gene. The CDR3 sequence is CASSAGGGETQYF. The CDR3 coding sequence is TGTGCCAGCAGTGCAGGGGGCGGGGAGACCCAGTACTTC.

This clone was found a few times. V and J are TRBV2 and TRBJ1-4, with 7 bases matching TRBD1. V trimming: 6 bases; J trimming: 4 bases; junction bases outside the gene matches: 2. In germline, CDR1 is SNHLY, CDR2 FYNNEI. The CDR3 has 13 residues. The DNA of the CDR3 is TGTGCCAGCAGGGGGACAGTTAATGAAAAACTGTTTTTT. Translating it yields CASRGTVNEKLFF.

A few counts support this clone. The gene calls are TRBV30 and TRBJ1-4; D might be TRBD1 (6 bases). The germline V and J ends were trimmed by 0 bases and 3 bases, with 11 bases remaining between them. Germline V gives CDR1 GTSNPN, CDR2 SVGIG (reference sequence). This CDR3 contains 15 residues. DNA for the CDR3: TGTGCCTGGAGTGTCGGACAGCCGCCTAATGAAAAACTGTTTTTT. Translation: CAWSVGQPPNEKLFF.

V and J are TRBV6-5 and TRBJ2-7, with 7 bases aligning to TRBD1. V lost 6 bases to trimming and J lost 4 bases; unmatched junction nucleotides: 9. The length of the CDR3 is 14 residues. The germline V gene has CDR1 MNHEY and CDR2 SVGAGI. The CDR3 region has the DNA TGTGCCAGCAGCAACCGACAGGGCGCTTACGAGCAGTACTTC. The encoded protein is CASSNRQGAYEQYF.

V and J are TRBV29-1 and TRBJ2-3; TRBD1 aligns across 7 bases. Germline-derived CDR1 and CDR2 are SQVTM and ANQGSEA. The CDR3 has 13 residues. Losses at the gene ends were 1 base for V and 3 bases for J; bases not matched to a gene: 1. The DNA for the CDR3 is TGCAGCGTTGAAGCGACAGGGACAGATACGCAGTATTTT. It yields the protein CSVEATGTDTQYF.

Only a few counts were recorded for this clone. The rearrangement joins TRBV5-4 to TRBJ1-2; TRBD1 matches 7 bases. The trim removed 6 bases at V and 4 bases at J, leaving 6 bases unmatched. The germline CDR1 and CDR2 sequences are SGHNT and YYREEE (reference sequence). The CDR3 spans 13 residues. The CDR3 nucleotides are TGTGCCAGCAAAGAGGGGGACAGCTATGGCTACACCTTC. Translation gives CASKEGDSYGYTF.

V is TRBV6-5 and J is TRBJ2-4, with TRBD1 matching 10 bases. The CDR3 loop spans 15 amino acids. CDR1 and CDR2 from the germline V gene are MNHEY and SVGAGI. Germline trimming cut 7 bases from V and 3 bases from J; bases unmatched to any gene: 6. The CDR3 nucleotides are TGTGCCAGCACTTTAGGACAGGGGGGCAAAAACATTCAGTACTTC. This gives the protein CASTLGQGGKNIQYF.

Ten or more counts support this clone. The chain links TRBV19 to TRBJ1-1; no reliable D call. V dropped 5 bases and J dropped 0 bases, with 10 bases sitting between them. Germline V CDR1 and CDR2: LNHDA, SQIVND (reference sequence). This CDR3 comprises 14 residues. CDR3 region: CASSSAALNTEAFF. CDR3 in DNA: TGTGCCAGTAGTTCGGCAGCGTTGAACACTGAAGCTTTCTTT.

This clone was observed at least ten times. The chain has TRBV15 and TRBJ1-4; possibly TRBD1 for D (6 bases). V lost 0 bases and J lost 3, with 11 bases in between. Germline V lookup: CDR1 LNHNV, CDR2 YYDKDF (reference sequence). The CDR3 spans 16 residues. This CDR3 reads CATSRDGGAANEKLFF. In DNA, the CDR3 is TGTGCCACCAGCAGAGATGGGGGCGCAGCTAATGAAAAACTGTTTTTT.

This sequence joins TRBV6-5 and TRBJ1-2; 9 positions match TRBD1. J gave up 8 bases and V 4 bases, and 14 bases lay outside the gene matches. Germline CDR1 reads MNHEY; CDR2 reads SVGAGI. This CDR3 comprises 16 residues. The CDR3 DNA is TGTGCCAGCAGTTTTGCCGGGACAGGGTCGCACGACGGCTACACCTTC. Its translation is CASSFAGTGSHDGYTF.

This clone was recorded a few times. This chain joins TRBV5-4 and TRBJ2-6, with 7 bases lining up with TRBD1. Trimming removed 4 bases from V and 0 bases from J; junction bases left unmatched: 4. Germline-derived CDR1 and CDR2 are SGHNT and YYREEE (reference sequence). This CDR3 contains 16 residues. The CDR3 protein is CASSINRGSGANVLTF. The CDR3 DNA is TGTGCCAGCAGCATTAACAGGGGCTCTGGGGCCAACGTCCTGACTTTC.

This chain joins TRBV2 and TRBJ2-7; 11 positions match TRBD1. V was pared by 4 bases and J by 5 bases, with 4 bases of the junction left unmatched. Germline V lookup: CDR1 SNHLY, CDR2 FYNNEI. This CDR3 spans 14 amino acids. The CDR3 region is CASSVQGQGDEQYF. In DNA form, the CDR3 reads TGTGCCAGCAGTGTCCAGGGACAGGGGGACGAGCAGTACTTC.

The V and J genes are TRBV29-1 and TRBJ2-1; D not certain. CDR1 is SQVTM and CDR2 is ANQGSEA in the germline V gene. The CDR3 runs 12 residues. The V gene lost 2 bases and the J gene lost 4 bases, with 6 bases spanning the gap. The DNA for the CDR3 is TGCAGCGTTGAACGCAGTTACAATGAGCAGTTCTTC. Its translation is CSVERSYNEQFF.

This clone was counted ten times or more. The J gene is TRBJ2-2, the V gene TRBV7-2; TRBD2 aligns across 9 bases. The CDR3 extends over 14 amino acids. The germline CDR1 and CDR2 sequences are SGHTA and FQGNSA. V shed 5 bases, J shed 6 bases, and the junction held 4 bases outside the gene matches. In DNA form, the CDR3 reads TGTGCCAGCAGCCACCGGACTAGCGCCGGGGAGCTGTTTTTT. It yields the protein CASSHRTSAGELFF.

This clone appeared a few times. The chain couples TRBV28 to TRBJ2-1; no reliable D call. V was pared by 2 bases and J by 0 bases, with 8 bases between. CDR1 MDHEN and CDR2 SYDVKM come from the germline V gene. CDR3 length equals 15 residues. The CDR3 region has the DNA TGTGCCAGCAGTTTAGGCGGTAGCTCCTACAATGAGCAGTTCTTC. Residues: CASSLGGSSYNEQFF.

There are a few counts of this clone. The V and J genes are TRBV12-5 and TRBJ2-7, with TRBD1 matching 11 bases. Germline trimming cut 1 base from V and 3 bases from J; bases unmatched to any gene: 5. Per germline, CDR1 LGHNT and CDR2 FRNRAP. This CDR3 has 16 residues. The CDR3: CASGLGPGQGGYEQYF. The CDR3 coding sequence is TGTGCTAGTGGTTTGGGACCGGGACAGGGGGGCTACGAGCAGTACTTC.

The chain employs TRBV30 and TRBJ1-2, with D perhaps TRBD1 (6 bases). The CDR3 spans 13 residues. Between the trimmed V and J ends, which lost 2 bases and 2 bases, there was a span of 9 bases. Germline V gene data show CDR1 as GTSNPN and CDR2 as SVGIG (reference sequence). This CDR3 is CAWSQGTNYGYTF. DNA for the CDR3: TGTGCCTGGAGTCAGGGGACCAACTATGGCTACACCTTC.

A few counts support this clone. The CDR3 DNA reads TGTGCCAGCAGGTTGACAGGGACCACTGAAGCTTTCTTT. Translated, it gives CASRLTGTTEAFF. The chain employs TRBV11-2 and TRBJ1-1; 7 bases line up with TRBD1. The CDR3 is 13 amino acids. In germline, CDR1 is SGHAT, CDR2 FQNNGV. V lost 6 bases to trimming and J lost 4 bases; unmatched junction nucleotides: 5.

The chain recombines TRBV9 with TRBJ2-1; 7 nucleotides line up with TRBD2. Germline V gene sequence: CDR1 SGDLS, CDR2 YYNGEE. With V trimmed by 0 bases and J by 6 bases, 0 bases remained unmatched. The CDR3 is made up of 13 amino acids. CDR3 protein: CASSVGTSNEQFF. The CDR3, as DNA: TGTGCCAGCAGCGTAGGGACTAGCAATGAGCAGTTCTTC. The full variable domain, its missing parts supplied by reference TRBV9 and TRBJ2-1, is DSGVTQTPKHLITATGQRVTLRCSPRSGDLSVYWYQQSLDQGLQFLIQYYNGEERAKGNILERFSAQQFPDLHSELNLSSLELGDSALYFCASSVGTSNEQFFGPGTRLTVL.

This chain uses TRBV2 with TRBJ1-2; a weak D match, TRBD1 (5 bases). CDR1 and CDR2 (germline): SNHLY, FYNNEI. V lost 8 bases to trimming and J lost 1 base, with 14 bases between them. The CDR3 covers 14 residues. The CDR3: CASGRGQDNYGYTF. The CDR3 bases are TGTGCCAGCGGCCGGGGCCAGGATAACTATGGCTACACCTTC.

This chain uses TRBV6-6 with TRBJ2-7; D remains unclear. Trimming took 2 bases from V and 4 from J, leaving 6 bases between them. Looked up from germline, CDR1 is MNHNY and CDR2 is SVGAGI (reference sequence). The CDR3 has 12 residues. The CDR3 DNA reads as TGTGCCAGCAGTTACGGTCAGTACGAGCAGTACTTC. Its translation: CASSYGQYEQYF.

A few counts support this clone. Different DNA sequences within this sample yield the same CDR3. This chain links TRBV5-6 with TRBJ2-3, with D uncertain. The CDR3 extends over 12 amino acids. Between the trimmed V and J ends, which lost 0 bases and 4 bases, there was a span of 3 bases. CDR1 and CDR2 (germline): SGHDT, YYEEEE. Here the CDR3 reads CASSLGADTQYF. CDR3 bases: TGTGCCAGCAGCTTGGGAGCAGATACGCAGTATTTT.

The table lists this clone with a few counts. The chain has TRBV4-3 and TRBJ1-2; D ambiguous. Germline loops: CDR1 LGHNA, CDR2 YSLEER. V lost 0 bases and J lost 4, with 12 bases in between. This CDR3 contains 15 residues. In nucleotides, the CDR3 is TGCGCCAGCAGCCAAGATCTAACAGTTTTCTATGGCTACACCTTC. Protein: CASSQDLTVFYGYTF.

This clone has a handful of counts. V and J are TRBV23-1 and TRBJ2-7, with 9 positions matching TRBD1. TRBV23-1 is flagged as an ORF with uncertain function. The CDR3 consists of 18 residues. V gave up 2 bases and J gave up 2 bases; unmatched junction bases: 13. The CDR3 loop reads CASSQRFVGTGNTYEQYF. CDR3 sequence (DNA): TGCGCCAGCAGTCAACGGTTCGTGGGGACAGGGAATACCTACGAGCAGTACTTC.